What follows describes a single T cell receptor beta chain. Here immunoSEQ multiplex PCR was the method, and the copy in TCRdb shows in-frame clones only, minus some. Of some 720,000 clones in the sample, 88% were seen once. The CDR3 contains 13 residues. V lost 3 bases, J lost 0 bases, and 4 bases lay in between. Germline CDR1 reads KGHSH; CDR2 reads LQKENI. This sample is drawn from a study of shared T cell receptors in the human thymus. This sample also appeared in a second study, on human thymus T cells.

The sample consisted of thymocytes. This sequence originates from a boy under two years old with a congenital heart defect. V usage is TRBV18 and J usage is TRBJ2-3, with D unclear. For the CDR3, the DNA is TGTGCCAGCTCACCGGCTAGCACAGATACGCAGTATTTT. Its protein is CASSPASTDTQYF.